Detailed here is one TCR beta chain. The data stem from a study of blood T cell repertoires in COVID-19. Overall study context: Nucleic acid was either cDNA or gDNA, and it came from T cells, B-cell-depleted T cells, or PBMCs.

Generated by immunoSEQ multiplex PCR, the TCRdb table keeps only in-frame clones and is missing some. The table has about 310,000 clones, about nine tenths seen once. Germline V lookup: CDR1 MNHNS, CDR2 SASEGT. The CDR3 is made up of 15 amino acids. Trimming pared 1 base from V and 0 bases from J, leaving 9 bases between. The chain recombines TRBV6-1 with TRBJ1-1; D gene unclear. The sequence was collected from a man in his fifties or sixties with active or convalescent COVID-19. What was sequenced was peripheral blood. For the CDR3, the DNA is TGTGCCAGCAGTGAAGACCCAGGTTTGAACACTGAAGCTTTCTTT. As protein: CASSEDPGLNTEAFF.